These 32 T cell receptor beta chains originate from one sample sequenced in a study of glioma-infiltrating T cells (dated by TCRdb to about 2016). Sequencing used an Illumina MiSeq. TCR alpha and beta CDR3 regions were amplified with the iRepertoire nested amplicon-rescue multiplex PCR (arm-PCR) platform from RNA. TCRdb itself trimmed the public reads at Q25 with fastp, ran MiXCR and retained productive beta chains. Each entry merges the rows of one CDR3 protein and shows their most common DNA and genes. Across this sample there are more than 300,000 distinct CDR3 sequences, with about 40% seen only once. The ten largest clones capture about 12% of the sample. Sequences were obtained from glioma tissue, nonneoplastic brain tissue, or PBMCs (not recorded which). The source is a human donor with low-grade glioma or glioblastoma, undergoing nonglioma brain surgery, or in good health (not recorded which).

This clonotype was detected only a few times. The chain links TRBV20-1 to TRBJ2-3; 7 positions agree with TRBD2. Trimming at V came to 0 bases and at J to 4 bases, leaving 10 bases not matched to a gene. The CDR3 covers 16 residues. Germline values: CDR1 DFQATT, CDR2 SNEGSKA (reference sequence). The CDR3 protein is CSARDLAGAISDTQYF. The CDR3 bases are TGCAGTGCTAGAGATCTGGCGGGAGCTATCTCAGATACGCAGTATTTT.

As to this clonotype: Germline and junction disagree at one end, which may indicate a read error. CDR3 sequence reads: CAGSPRGGGAEAFF. In nucleotides, the CDR3 is TGTGCCGGCAGTCCCCGAGGGGGGGGGGCTGAAGCTTTCTTT. The chain links TRBV27 to TRBJ1-1; D is perhaps TRBD1 (6 bases). There are 14 residues in the CDR3. Germline V gene data show CDR1 as MNHEY and CDR2 as SMNVEV (reference sequence).

Points on this clonotype: This clone may be a read error of a much larger clone one base away. This sequence joins TRBV20-1 and TRBJ2-1; 10 bases match TRBD2. After removal of 1 base from V and 7 bases from J, the junction contained 10 bases not matched to a gene. This CDR3 has 16 amino acids. CDR1 and CDR2 from the germline V gene are DFQATT and SNEGSKA (reference sequence). Here the CDR3 reads CSARGSRSSGGNEQFF. The CDR3 DNA follows: TGCAGTGCTAGAGGTAGTAGGTCTAGCGGGGGAAATGAGCAGTTCTTC.

The gene calls are TRBV19 and TRBJ2-2, with D perhaps TRBD1 (5 bases). The V gene's germline CDR1 is LNHDA and CDR2 SQIVND (reference sequence). The CDR3 is 19 residues long. Deletions cut 0 bases from V and 4 bases from J, with 21 bases between. The CDR3 reads CASSIDGYRPSDTTGELFF. The CDR3 DNA sequence: TGTGCCAGTAGTATAGATGGGTACAGGCCCTCCGATACCACCGGGGAGCTGTTTTTT. The full variable domain, completed using reference TRBV19 and TRBJ2-2, is DGGITQSPKYLFRKEGQNVTLSCEQNLNHDAMYWYRQDPGQGLRLIYYSQIVNDFQKGDIAEGYSVSREKKESFPLTVTSAQKNPTAFYLCASSIDGYRPSDTTGELFFGEGSRLTVL.

Notes on this clonotype: A clone one base away is much larger, so this may be a read error. The chain recombines TRBV28 with TRBJ1-5; no clear D gene. CDR1 is MDHEN, CDR2 SYDVKM, per germline. CDR3 length equals 13 residues. The DNA of the CDR3 is TGTGCCAGCAGTTGGATCCGCGATCAGCTCCAGCATTTT. Translated, it gives CASSWIRDQLQHF.

This clonotype occurred many times. The gene calls are TRBV6-5 and TRBJ2-3; TRBD2 aligns across 11 bases. Germline lookup yields CDR1 MNHEY and CDR2 SVGAGI. The J segment lost 1 base and the V segment lost 2 bases, leaving 2 bases of the junction unmatched. The CDR3 consists of 16 residues. The CDR3 sequence is CASSYNSGRGTDTQYF. DNA for the CDR3: TGTGCCAGCAGTTACAATAGCGGGAGGGGCACAGATACGCAGTATTTT.

The chain links TRBV7-3 to TRBJ2-3, with TRBD2 matching over 7 bases. The V segment lost 0 bases and the J segment 6 bases; nucleotides outside the gene matches: 6. CDR1 is SGHTA and CDR2 is FQGTGA in the germline V gene. This CDR3 spans 15 amino acids. This CDR3 reads CASSLTLAEVDTQYF. The CDR3 DNA is TGTGCCAGCAGCTTAACCCTAGCGGAGGTGGATACGCAGTATTTT.

This clonotype was counted at least ten times. The gene calls are TRBV28 and TRBJ1-6, with D unclear. This CDR3 comprises 13 residues. Trimming shortened V by 5 bases and J by 13 bases, and 15 bases separated the two germline ends. CDR1 is MDHEN and CDR2 is SYDVKM in the germline V gene. This CDR3 is CASSPGITQPLHF. CDR3 sequence (DNA): TGTGCCAGCAGTCCGGGCATTACCCAGCCCCTCCACTTT.

This clonotype was detected a few times. The chain is built from TRBV20-1 and TRBJ2-7, with TRBD2 matching 11 bases. The V gene end was trimmed by 6 bases and the J gene end by 6 bases; junction bases not matched to a gene: 10. There are 14 residues in the CDR3. Germline loops: CDR1 DFQATT, CDR2 SNEGSKA (reference sequence). The CDR3 DNA reads as TGCAGTGCCCTAACCGGGACTAGCGGAGGCGAGCAGTACTTC. It specifies CSALTGTSGGEQYF.

V usage is TRBV3-1 and J usage is TRBJ1-2; a possible D gene is TRBD1 (5 bases). CDR3 length: 14 amino acids. The V gene's germline CDR1 is LGHDT and CDR2 YNNKEL (reference sequence). CDR3 DNA sequence: TGTACCTGGAGGGACTATCGGGTCGCCTATGGCTACACCTTC. It translates to CTWRDYRVAYGYTF. Based on the CDR3 plus reference TRBV3-1 and TRBJ1-2, the full variable domain is DTAVSQTPKYLVTQMGNDKSIKCEQNLGHDTMYWYKQDSKKFLKIMFSYNNKELIINETVPNRFSPKSPDKAHLNLHINSLELGDSAVYFCTWRDYRVAYGYTFGSGTRLTVV.

As for this clonotype: Being one base from a much bigger clone, this may be a read error. V usage is TRBV6-6 and J usage is TRBJ1-1, with a weak D call TRBD1 (6 bases). Trimming stripped 0 bases from V and 0 bases from J, with 11 bases between. Germline CDR1 and CDR2: MNHNY and SVGAGI (reference sequence). The CDR3 loop spans 16 amino acids. The CDR3 DNA sequence: TGTGCCAGCAGTTACTCCCCAAGGGACATGAACACTGAAGCTTTCTTT. Amino acids: CASSYSPRDMNTEAFF.

V and J are TRBV27 and TRBJ2-5; tentative D call: TRBD2 (8 bases). CDR3 length: 14 residues. From germline, CDR1 is MNHEY and CDR2 SMNVEV (reference sequence). V was shortened by 6 bases and J by 2 bases, with 13 bases between the two germline ends. The CDR3 loop reads CASSVAGQQETQYF. The CDR3 DNA reads as TGTGCCAGCAGCGTAGCGGGACAGCAAGAGACCCAGTACTTC.

As regards this clonotype: A read error may explain this, as a much larger clone is one base away. The V gene is TRBV6-2 or TRBV6-3, the J gene TRBJ2-1; perhaps TRBD2 as D (5 bases). The V end lost 6 bases, the J end lost 0 bases, and 15 bases lay between the germline ends. The germline V gene has CDR1 MNHEY and CDR2 SVGEGT. This CDR3 has 16 amino acids. CDR3 coding DNA: TGTGCCAGCAGGCCAGCGGTAGGAAGCTCCTACAATGAGCAGTTCTTC. Protein sequence: CASRPAVGSSYNEQFF.

The rearrangement joins TRBV27 to TRBJ2-1; TRBD1 matches 8 bases. With 6 bases clipped from V and 4 bases from J, the junction kept 8 bases outside the gene matches. Germline V gene lookup returns CDR1 MNHEY and CDR2 SMNVEV (reference sequence). The CDR3 spans 15 residues. CDR3 coding DNA: TGTGCCAGCAGCCCCCCGGGACAGGTATACAATGAGCAGTTCTTC. It codes for CASSPPGQVYNEQFF.

This clonotype has a count of ten or more. V gene TRBV27 combines with J gene TRBJ1-2; TRBD1 agrees at 7 bases. The CDR3 extends over 14 amino acids. Germline V gives CDR1 MNHEY, CDR2 SMNVEV (reference sequence). J was trimmed by 8 bases and V by 5 bases; bases with no gene match: 11. CDR3 DNA: TGTGCCAGCAGTCCACGTTCCGGGACAGTAGGCTACACCTTC. Protein product: CASSPRSGTVGYTF.

As for this clonotype: This CDR3 fails to terminate in the conserved phenylalanine or tryptophan, so it likely reflects a read error. This chain joins TRBV28 and TRBJ2-7; D perhaps matches TRBD1 (6 bases). Deletions cut 6 bases from V and 2 bases from J, with 17 bases between. Per the germline V gene, CDR1 is MDHEN and CDR2 is SYDVKM. The CDR3 runs to 15 residues. CDR3 bases: TGTGCCAGCAGGTACCAATGGCAGGGGCCCTACGAGCAGTACTCC. This translates into CASRYQWQGPYEQYS.

This clonotype was seen once. A much more abundant neighbour one base away suggests this may be a read error. This chain joins TRBV6-1 and TRBJ1-5; tentative D call: TRBD1 (6 bases). Germline CDR1 reads MNHNS; CDR2 reads SASEGT. V was trimmed by 6 bases and J by 9 bases, leaving 15 bases between them. The CDR3 extends over 13 amino acids. The CDR3 region has the DNA TGTGCCAGCAGCCACAGGGAGGACCGGCCCCAGCATTTT. Protein: CASSHREDRPQHF.

This clonotype was counted only a few times. The chain employs TRBV20-1 and TRBJ2-3, with 9 nucleotides matching TRBD2. The germline gives CDR1 DFQATT, CDR2 SNEGSKA (reference sequence). This CDR3 spans 15 amino acids. V shed 5 bases and J 2 bases; nucleotides not matched to a gene: 8. The CDR3 here is CSAWEAGGITDTQYF. The CDR3 DNA follows: TGCAGTGCTTGGGAAGCGGGAGGTATCACAGATACGCAGTATTTT.

This clonotype has a count of ten or more. This rearrangement joins TRBV28 to TRBJ2-7; 8 nucleotides match TRBD1. V lost 7 bases, J lost 5 bases, and 7 bases stayed unmatched. Germline V gene sequence: CDR1 MDHEN, CDR2 SYDVKM. CDR3 length equals 13 residues. Written as DNA, the CDR3 is TGTGCCAGCACCTACGGACAGGGTGACGAGCAGTACTTC. Translation: CASTYGQGDEQYF.

CDR3: CASSSTTGVTGELFF. CDR3 in DNA: TGTGCCAGCAGTTCAACAACAGGGGTGACCGGGGAGCTGTTTTTT. The J gene is TRBJ2-2, the V gene TRBV28; 7 positions agree with TRBD1. The trim removed 4 bases at V and 5 bases at J, leaving 7 bases unmatched. The CDR3 runs to 15 residues. CDR1 MDHEN and CDR2 SYDVKM come from the germline V gene.

A remark on this clonotype: It may be a read error: a sequence one base away is much more abundant. No DNA is shown, since the ends of the CDR3 on it are uncertain; the CDR3 is the one TCRdb lists. This chain joins TRBV7-2 and TRBJ2-7; the tabulated D call, TRBD1, remains unverified against the DNA. The CDR3 is 15 amino acids in total, end residues counted. CDR1 and CDR2 from the germline V gene are SGHTA and FQGNSA. The CDR3 protein is CASSFGNGASYEQYF.

A word on this clonotype: A much larger clone lies one base from this, so it may be a read error. The rearrangement links TRBV25-1 to TRBJ1-1; TRBD1 might be the D (6 bases). Per the germline V gene, CDR1 is MGHDK and CDR2 is SYGVNS. V dropped 3 bases and J dropped 3 bases, with 11 bases sitting between them. The CDR3 is 14 residues long. The CDR3 DNA reads as TGTGCCAGCAGTGAGGGGGCGTGGGACACTGAAGCTTTCTTT. Protein product: CASSEGAWDTEAFF.

This clonotype was recorded a few times. A junction end diverges from the germline sequence, so it may reflect a read error. V usage is TRBV27 and J usage is TRBJ2-1, with D uncertain. CDR3 length: 16 amino acids. CDR1 and CDR2 (germline): MNHEY, SMNVEV (reference sequence). The CDR3 sequence is CASSFISFNSYSEQFF. CDR3 coding DNA: TGTGCCAGCAGCTTCATTTCGTTTAACTCCTACAGTGAGCAGTTCTTC.

The gene calls are TRBV2 and TRBJ1-1, with D hard to call. The CDR3 has 13 residues. The V gene's germline CDR1 is SNHLY and CDR2 FYNNEI. Trimming took 6 bases from V and 11 from J, leaving 19 bases between them. CDR3 loop: CASRPGFFRPAFF. As DNA, the CDR3 is TGTGCCAGCAGACCGGGGTTTTTCCGCCCGGCTTTCTTT.

The table lists this clonotype with a count of one. The chain links TRBV7-9 to TRBJ1-1; D is perhaps TRBD1 (5 bases). In germline, CDR1 is SEHNR, CDR2 FQNEAQ (reference sequence). The CDR3 consists of 18 residues. V was shortened by 5 bases and J by 2 bases, with 24 bases between the two germline ends. The CDR3 DNA reads as TGTGCCAGCAGCCATACTACATGGGGCGTGAGAGGAAACACTGAAGCTTTCTTT. It specifies CASSHTTWGVRGNTEAFF. The whole variable domain, remainder taken from reference TRBV7-9 and TRBJ1-1, is DTGVSQNPRHKITKRGQNVTFRCDPISEHNRLYWYRQTLGQGPEFLTYFQNEAQLEKSRLLSDRFSAERPKGSFSTLEIQRTEQGDSAMYLCASSHTTWGVRGNTEAFFGQGTRLTVV.

In its sample, this clonotype was seen a few times. The CDR3 DNA reads as TGTGCCAGCAGTTACGTGTCAGCTCCCAATAATCAGCCCCAGCATTTT. This codes for CASSYVSAPNNQPQHF. The genes are TRBV6-2 or TRBV6-3 and TRBJ1-5; D gene uncertain. V was cut by 2 bases and J by 4 bases, with 15 bases left in between. The CDR3 spans 16 residues. From germline, CDR1 is MNHEY and CDR2 SVGEGT.

The chain combines TRBV3-1 with TRBJ1-1; D not resolved. CDR1 is LGHDT and CDR2 is YNNKEL in the germline V gene (reference sequence). The CDR3 consists of 12 residues. The V end was cut by 0 bases, the J end by 8 bases, with 7 bases between. CDR3 DNA: TGTGCCAGCAGCCAAGATTTATCCGAAGCTTTCTTT. This encodes CASSQDLSEAFF. The entire variable domain, with the rest obtained from reference TRBV3-1 and TRBJ1-1, is as follows: DTAVSQTPKYLVTQMGNDKSIKCEQNLGHDTMYWYKQDSKKFLKIMFSYNNKELIINETVPNRFSPKSPDKAHLNLHINSLELGDSAVYFCASSQDLSEAFFGQGTRLTVV.

The chain joins TRBV4-2 to TRBJ1-5; 8 bases match TRBD1. Germline CDR1 reads LGHNA; CDR2 reads YNFKEQ. The CDR3 runs to 18 residues. Trimming took 1 base from V and 2 from J; bases not matched to a gene: 10. The CDR3 nucleotides are TGTGCCAGCAGCCAAGGACAGGGGAGGGGTACAGGCAATCAGCCCCAGCATTTT. This sequence encodes CASSQGQGRGTGNQPQHF.

The chain recombines TRBV27 with TRBJ2-2, with D uncertain. V lost 2 bases and J lost 1, with 11 bases in between. The CDR3 is 16 residues long. Germline-derived CDR1 and CDR2 are MNHEY and SMNVEV (reference sequence). DNA of the CDR3: TGTGCCAGCAGTTTAATTACTTTTGGGAACACCGGGGAGCTGTTTTTT. This translates into CASSLITFGNTGELFF.

V is TRBV19 and J is TRBJ2-1; 9 nucleotides match TRBD1. J was trimmed by 4 bases and V by 8 bases; bases with no gene match: 9. Per the germline V gene, CDR1 is LNHDA and CDR2 is SQIVND (reference sequence). This CDR3 comprises 15 residues. CDR3 residues: CASRLTGTGYNEQFF. In DNA, the CDR3 is TGTGCCAGTCGCCTAACCGGGACAGGGTACAATGAGCAGTTCTTC.

As regards this clonotype: The germline gene is not matched at one end of the junction; a read error may be the cause. The rearrangement joins TRBV6-1 to TRBJ2-7; 12 nucleotides match TRBD2. Germline V gene sequence: CDR1 MNHNS, CDR2 SASEGT. There are 16 residues in the CDR3. The CDR3 spells CASSRLLAGGDNEQYF. The CDR3 coding sequence is TGCGCCAGCAGTCGCCTGCTAGCGGGAGGGGACAATGAGCAGTACTTC.

The chain has TRBV2 and TRBJ1-2; D is uncertain. CDR1 and CDR2 (germline): SNHLY, FYNNEI. V gave up 1 base and J gave up 2 bases, with 8 bases separating them. This CDR3 comprises 14 residues. The CDR3 here is CASSEGSGNYGYTF. CDR3 bases: TGTGCCAGCAGTGAAGGTTCAGGAAACTATGGCTACACCTTC.